These 15 T cell receptor beta chains were sequenced from one sample in a study of T-cell memory formation after mild COVID-19. TCRdb reprocessed the 5' RACE reads via MiXCR and lists one record per CDR3 protein. The data hold 500,000 to 600,000 distinct CDR3 sequences, with 18% observed a single time. Source material: PBMCs or a T cell subset sorted from them (not recorded which). The receptors were gathered from an adult woman who had mild COVID-19 (a few samples of this study predate the infection). Cell type and time point are not known.

The V gene is TRBV12-3 or TRBV12-4, the J gene TRBJ2-3; TRBD2 might be the D (5 bases). Trimming shortened V by 3 bases and J by 0 bases, and 10 bases separated the two germline ends. This CDR3 region has 15 residues. As DNA, the CDR3 is TGTGCCAGCAGTTTTGCGGGCTTAAGCACAGATACGCAGTATTTT. It translates to CASSFAGLSTDTQYF.

This clonotype has only a few counts. The chain recombines TRBV29-1 with TRBJ1-1; TRBD1 aligns across 7 bases. CDR1 and CDR2 (germline): SQVTM, ANQGSEA. V lost 7 bases and J lost 0; bases outside the gene matches: 23. The CDR3 runs to 19 residues. CDR3 amino acids: CSASRGGAGGVLMNTEAFF. CDR3 in DNA: TGCAGCGCCTCACGTGGGGGGGCAGGGGGAGTGCTCATGAACACTGAAGCTTTCTTT.

The chain carries TRBV5-5 and TRBJ2-7; D is undetermined. Trimming left V 2 bases short and J 4 bases short, with 10 bases between. There are 13 residues in the CDR3. Germline CDR1 SGHKS, CDR2 YYEKEE (reference sequence). The DNA of the CDR3 is TGTGCCAGCAGCTTCCCGACGGAATACGAGCAGTACTTC. Translating it yields CASSFPTEYEQYF.

The V call is TRBV20-1, the J call TRBJ1-1; 7 positions match TRBD1. The CDR3 sequence is 16 residues long. Germline lookup yields CDR1 DFQATT and CDR2 SNEGSKA (reference sequence). Trimming took 4 bases from V and 1 from J; bases not matched to a gene: 12. The CDR3 DNA sequence: TGCAGTGCTAAGCCAGCCTGGGACAGTTGGAACACTGAAGCTTTCTTT. The encoded protein is CSAKPAWDSWNTEAFF.

The genes are TRBV7-9 and TRBJ1-2, with 12 bases fitting TRBD1. Germline lookup yields CDR1 SEHNR and CDR2 FQNEAQ (reference sequence). This CDR3 spans 18 amino acids. Unmatched junction bases numbered 12, after V lost 4 bases and J lost 3 bases. Here the CDR3 reads CASSSLPGQGATYYGYTF. CDR3 coding DNA: TGTGCCAGCAGCTCCTTACCGGGACAGGGGGCGACCTACTATGGCTACACCTTC.

The table lists this clonotype with many counts. The chain links TRBV12-3 or TRBV12-4 to TRBJ2-7; perhaps TRBD2 as D (5 bases). Trimming stripped 3 bases from V and 0 bases from J, with 12 bases between. The CDR3 contains 15 residues. The CDR3 nucleotides read TGTGCCAGCAGTTTGGAGCGGATAAGCTCCTACGAGCAGTACTTC. The encoded protein is CASSLERISSYEQYF.

The rearrangement uses TRBV4-3 and TRBJ2-5, with TRBD2 matching over 8 bases. Unmatched junction bases numbered 10, after V lost 3 bases and J lost 4 bases. The CDR3 spans 16 residues. Germline V gene data show CDR1 as LGHNA and CDR2 as YSLEER. CDR3 residues: CASSQSILAGRETQYF. As DNA, the CDR3 is TGCGCCAGCAGCCAGTCCATCCTAGCGGGTCGAGAGACCCAGTACTTC.

The chain couples TRBV5-1 to TRBJ2-3; D uncertain. The germline gives CDR1 SGHRS, CDR2 YFSETQ. The CDR3 loop spans 15 amino acids. With 2 bases removed from V and 1 base from J, the gap between germline ends came to 11 bases. CDR3 loop: CASSFRVEGTDTQYF. CDR3 nucleotides: TGCGCCAGCAGCTTTAGGGTCGAAGGCACAGATACGCAGTATTTT.

In this sample, this clonotype turned up many times. The chain employs TRBV6-5 and TRBJ2-3; D not resolved. The CDR3 extends over 13 amino acids. Germline CDR1 is MNHEY and CDR2 is SVGAGI. Trimming took 2 bases from V and 7 from J, leaving 10 bases between them. The CDR3 protein is CASSYDETNTQYF. The CDR3 DNA reads as TGTGCCAGCAGTTACGACGAAACCAATACGCAGTATTTT.

The V call is TRBV5-1, the J call TRBJ1-2; D unresolved. Germline-derived CDR1 and CDR2 are SGHRS and YFSETQ. V lost 0 bases and J 7 bases, leaving 13 bases between the germline ends. The CDR3 length is 14 residues. The CDR3 loop reads CASSLGRGGCGYTF. CDR3 DNA: TGCGCCAGCAGCTTGGGCCGGGGAGGCTGTGGCTACACCTTC.

The chain couples TRBV7-2 to TRBJ2-1, with 7 bases matching TRBD2. This CDR3 has 15 residues. V lost 3 bases and J lost 4; bases outside the gene matches: 6. Germline V gene lookup returns CDR1 SGHTA and CDR2 FQGNSA. The CDR3 reads CASSLRRETYNEQFF. CDR3 sequence (DNA): TGTGCCAGCAGCTTGAGGCGGGAGACATACAATGAGCAGTTCTTC.

The gene calls are TRBV5-5 and TRBJ2-3, with a weak D call TRBD1 (6 bases). From germline, CDR1 is SGHKS and CDR2 YYEKEE (reference sequence). This CDR3 has 14 residues. Trimming cost V 0 bases and J 4 bases, with 9 bases left between them. The CDR3 DNA sequence: TGTGCCAGCAGCTTGGTTCAGGGGCCAGATACGCAGTATTTT. Its translation is CASSLVQGPDTQYF.

The chain recombines TRBV12-3 or TRBV12-4 with TRBJ1-2, with 7 bases identical to TRBD1. CDR3 length: 12 amino acids. V trimming: 10 bases; J trimming: 2 bases; junction bases outside the gene matches: 4. The CDR3 loop is CATQQGNYGYTF. CDR3 DNA sequence: TGTGCCACACAACAGGGGAACTATGGCTACACCTTC.

The genes are TRBV27 and TRBJ2-5; D possibly corresponds to TRBD1 (6 bases). Germline V gene sequence: CDR1 MNHEY, CDR2 SMNVEV (reference sequence). Deletions cut 3 bases from V and 3 bases from J, with 14 bases between. The CDR3 is 15 residues long. The CDR3 spells CASSFSDRNEETQYF. CDR3 nucleotides: TGTGCCAGCAGTTTTTCCGACAGGAACGAAGAGACCCAGTACTTC.

The chain uses TRBV3-1 and TRBJ2-7, with D perhaps TRBD2 (5 bases). V was clipped by 3 bases and J by 5 bases, with 17 bases between them. Looked up from germline, CDR1 is LGHDT and CDR2 is YNNKEL (reference sequence). The CDR3 sequence is 15 residues long. This chain's CDR3 is CASSQDLISGDEQYF. CDR3 DNA sequence: TGTGCCAGCAGCCAGGACTTGATAAGTGGCGACGAGCAGTACTTC.